This record looks at one TCR beta chain sequence and its context. Antigen unknown. Sequencing used immunoSEQ multiplex PCR; TCRdb keeps in-frame clones, though not all of them. The profile shows around 67,000 clones, approximately 80% of them singletons. Baseline was the first blood sampling point, followed by cycle 4 day 1 and cycle 7 day 1. The data derive from a study of OX40 agonist ivuxolimab in advanced cancers. Study-wide context: Among those treated, three patients had partial responses, one with hepatocellular carcinoma and two with cutaneous melanoma. Study-wide results and limits: Partly responding patients at 0.1-3.0 mg/kg showed some of the smallest clonal expansion. Certain nonresponding patients likewise had low normalized T-cell clonal expansion.

This clonotype was obtained from an adult with an advanced solid tumor such as melanoma, head and neck, liver or kidney cancer. The sample consisted of CD4+ or CD8+ T cells sorted from blood, taken in a trial of the OX40 agonist ivuxolimab.

DNA of the CDR3: TGTGCCAGCAGAGAAAGGGACCCCCCCTACGAGCAGTACTTC. This gives the protein CASRERDPPYEQYF. The rearrangement joins TRBV27 to TRBJ2-7, with D perhaps given as TRBD1 or TRBD2 (5 bases each). V was pared by 6 bases and J by 2 bases, with 14 bases between. The CDR3 consists of 14 residues. Germline CDR1 MNHEY, CDR2 SMNVEV (reference sequence).